Below are 23 T cell receptor beta chains sequenced from a single sample in a study. TCRdb re-called the RT-PCR reads through MiXCR, storing one row per CDR3 protein. The table lists almost 700,000 distinct CDR3 sequences, approximately 15% of them singletons. Sequencing was carried out using memory CD4+ T cells from blood. The source of these receptors is a female donor in good health, serving as a healthy control.

The DNA for the CDR3 is TGTGCCAGCAGCCAAGAGGCAGGGGATTTGGGAAAGACCCAGTACTTC. Translation: CASSQEAGDLGKTQYF. The chain joins TRBV14 to TRBJ2-5, with D possibly matching TRBD1 (6 bases). Trimming removed 0 bases at V and 6 bases at J, with 17 bases between. The CDR3 consists of 16 residues. The germline CDR1 and CDR2 sequences are SGHDN and FVKESK.

This clonotype has a handful of counts. The genes are TRBV20-1 and TRBJ2-5; 10 bases map to TRBD2. This CDR3 has 17 residues. The V and J ends lost 4 bases and 6 bases, in that order; junction bases with no gene match: 17. The germline CDR1 and CDR2 sequences are DFQATT and SNEGSKA (reference sequence). As DNA, the CDR3 is TGCAGTGCTAACGATCTAGCGGGAGTTTTAAGGTTAAAGACCCAGTACTTC. Translating it yields CSANDLAGVLRLKTQYF.

V gene TRBV6-2 or TRBV6-3 combines with J gene TRBJ1-5, with 10 nucleotides matching TRBD1. After removal of 2 bases from V and 11 bases from J, the junction contained 3 bases not matched to a gene. The V gene's germline CDR1 is MNHEY and CDR2 SVGEGT. The CDR3 covers 13 residues. CDR3 DNA sequence: TGTGCCAGCAGTTACGGGACAGGGGAAACCCAGCATTTT. Amino acid sequence: CASSYGTGETQHF.

This clonotype was recorded many times. The genes are TRBV6-1 and TRBJ1-1; no clear D gene. The length of the CDR3 is 14 residues. V lost 2 bases, J lost 1 base, and 8 bases lay in between. Germline V gene data show CDR1 as MNHNS and CDR2 as SASEGT. In DNA form, the CDR3 reads TGTGCCAGCAGTGAACTACGCGGGAACACTGAAGCTTTCTTT. It is translated as CASSELRGNTEAFF.

The chain carries TRBV4-1 and TRBJ2-2; no firm D call. Germline-derived CDR1 and CDR2 are MGHRA and YSYEKL. The CDR3 runs to 14 residues. The germline V and J ends were trimmed by 6 bases and 1 base, with 9 bases remaining between them. CDR3 amino acids: CASRHTENTGELFF. The CDR3 DNA reads as TGCGCCAGCAGACATACAGAGAACACCGGGGAGCTGTTTTTT.

This clonotype was picked up many times. The V and J genes are TRBV20-1 and TRBJ2-7; D possibly corresponds to TRBD1 (6 bases). With 3 bases removed from V and 3 bases from J, the gap between germline ends came to 15 bases. Germline assignment: CDR1 DFQATT and CDR2 SNEGSKA (reference sequence). The CDR3 has 14 residues. The CDR3 DNA follows: TGCAGTGCTAGTGGACAGCAGTTCTTCTACGAGCAGTACTTC. Translating gives CSASGQQFFYEQYF.

The chain uses TRBV15 and TRBJ2-6, with 8 bases lining up with TRBD1. Trimming at V came to 5 bases and at J to 2 bases, leaving 2 bases not matched to a gene. Germline assignment: CDR1 LNHNV and CDR2 YYDKDF (reference sequence). The CDR3 is 15 residues long. This chain's CDR3 is CATSPRGPGANVLTF. CDR3 bases: TGTGCCACCAGCCCCAGGGGGCCTGGGGCCAACGTCCTGACTTTC.

The chain links TRBV9 to TRBJ2-1, with 11 bases lining up with TRBD2. The CDR3 loop spans 15 amino acids. Germline V gives CDR1 SGDLS, CDR2 YYNGEE. V lost 4 bases and J lost 8; bases outside the gene matches: 8. CDR3 bases: TGTGCCAGCAGCTCAATAGCGGGAGGGGGAGATGAGCAGTTCTTC. Translated, it gives CASSSIAGGGDEQFF.

This sequence joins TRBV28 and TRBJ1-2; tentatively, D is TRBD1 (5 bases). The CDR3 has 13 residues. The germline V gene has CDR1 MDHEN and CDR2 SYDVKM. The V end lost 1 base, the J end lost 7 bases, and 10 bases lay between the germline ends. DNA for the CDR3: TGTGCCAGCAGTTTATATGCCGGGGGTGGCTACACCTTC. Its translation: CASSLYAGGGYTF.

V is TRBV19 and J is TRBJ2-1; D gene uncertain. The CDR3 totals 10 residues. V shed 8 bases and J shed 5 bases, with 4 bases lying between them. Germline CDR1 and CDR2: LNHDA and SQIVND (reference sequence). CDR3 sequence: CASLNNEQFF. The CDR3 bases are TGTGCCAGTTTGAACAATGAGCAGTTCTTC. The whole variable domain, filled in from reference TRBV19 and TRBJ2-1, reads DGGITQSPKYLFRKEGQNVTLSCEQNLNHDAMYWYRQDPGQGLRLIYYSQIVNDFQKGDIAEGYSVSREKKESFPLTVTSAQKNPTAFYLCASLNNEQFFGPGTRLTVL.

This clonotype was found many times. The CDR3 sequence: CASNIAGSYEQYF. The CDR3 region has the DNA TGTGCCAGCAACATAGCGGGTTCCTACGAGCAGTACTTC. The chain couples TRBV6-6 to TRBJ2-7; the match to TRBD2 covers 7 bases. The CDR3 is 13 amino acids. CDR1 is MNHNY, CDR2 SVGAGI, per germline (reference sequence). The trim removed 7 bases at V and 1 base at J, leaving 4 bases unmatched.

The J gene is TRBJ1-6, the V gene TRBV12-3 or TRBV12-4, with 7 bases matching TRBD1. The CDR3 length is 14 residues. V dropped 6 bases and J dropped 10; count of bases not matched to a gene: 9. CDR3 sequence: CASSPTGVGSPLHF. CDR3 bases: TGTGCCAGCAGCCCTACAGGGGTAGGGTCACCCCTCCACTTT.

The V gene is TRBV19, the J gene TRBJ1-5; D uncertain. The CDR3 spans 15 residues. Germline values: CDR1 LNHDA, CDR2 SQIVND (reference sequence). V lost 7 bases and J lost 1, with 14 bases in between. CDR3 bases: TGTGCCAGTAAGGGTGCGGGGAAAAGCAATCAGCCCCAGCATTTT. This encodes CASKGAGKSNQPQHF.

This chain uses TRBV21-1 with TRBJ2-7; TRBD1 is the table's D call and was not checked against the DNA. TRBV21-1 is deemed a pseudogene. The CDR3 is 13 amino acids. For the CDR3, the DNA is TGTGCCAGCAGTGGGACAGGTAGCAACGAGCAGTACTTC. Translation: CASSGTGSNEQYF.

The CDR3 bases are TGTGCCAGCAGCTTCGGACTCCTAGCGGGGGGGACCGGGGAGCTGTTTTTT. This codes for CASSFGLLAGGTGELFF. The chain uses TRBV4-2 and TRBJ2-2, with TRBD2 identical over 12 bases. The CDR3 covers 17 residues. Germline CDR1 and CDR2: LGHNA and YNFKEQ. With 5 bases clipped from V and 5 bases from J, the junction kept 9 bases outside the gene matches.

The chain carries TRBV20-1 and TRBJ1-6; 9 bases align to TRBD1. The CDR3 is 14 residues long. Germline lookup yields CDR1 DFQATT and CDR2 SNEGSKA (reference sequence). V lost 6 bases and J lost 7; bases outside the gene matches: 7. CDR3 in amino acids: CSANRGLSNSPLHF. CDR3 DNA sequence: TGCAGTGCCAACAGGGGGCTATCCAATTCACCCCTCCACTTT.

V gene TRBV10-3 combines with J gene TRBJ1-1, with 9 bases matching TRBD1. The germline V gene encodes CDR1 ENHRY and CDR2 SYGVKD. The CDR3 length is 14 residues. Germline trimming cut 7 bases from V and 4 bases from J; bases unmatched to any gene: 7. The CDR3 here is CAITRTGVGTEAFF. In nucleotides, the CDR3 is TGTGCCATCACCCGGACAGGGGTGGGCACTGAAGCTTTCTTT.

This chain uses TRBV5-1 with TRBJ2-1, with a tentative D call TRBD1 (8 bases). This CDR3 comprises 14 residues. CDR1 and CDR2 from the germline V gene are SGHRS and YFSETQ. Trimming left V 4 bases short and J 7 bases short, with 15 bases between. Here the CDR3 reads CASSHGQGGNEQFF. The CDR3 DNA reads as TGCGCCAGCAGCCACGGACAGGGAGGGAATGAGCAGTTCTTC. The full variable domain, completed using reference TRBV5-1 and TRBJ2-1, is KAGVTQTPRYLIKTRGQQVTLSCSPISGHRSVSWYQQTPGQGLQFLFEYFSETQRNKGNFPGRFSGRQFSNSRSEMNVSTLELGDSALYLCASSHGQGGNEQFFGPGTRLTVL.

This clonotype was found a few times. CDR3 sequence: CSGRMGANEQFF. CDR3 nucleotide sequence: TGCAGCGGGCGAATGGGGGCGAATGAGCAGTTCTTC. The V and J genes are TRBV29-1 and TRBJ2-1; a possible D gene is TRBD1 (6 bases). The CDR3 length is 12 residues. From germline, CDR1 is SQVTM and CDR2 ANQGSEA. V lost 7 bases to trimming and J lost 7 bases, with 14 bases between them.

This clonotype has at least ten counts. The chain carries TRBV11-1 and TRBJ2-1; either TRBD1 or TRBD2 may supply D (5 bases each). This CDR3 contains 14 residues. CDR1 and CDR2 (germline): SGHAT, FQDESV (reference sequence). The germline V and J ends were trimmed by 4 bases and 4 bases, with 11 bases remaining between them. As DNA, the CDR3 is TGTGCCAGCAGCTCGGGACCCGAATACAATGAGCAGTTCTTC. It is translated as CASSSGPEYNEQFF. The whole variable domain, filled in from reference TRBV11-1 and TRBJ2-1, reads EAEVAQSPRYKITEKSQAVAFWCDPISGHATLYWYRQILGQGPELLVQFQDESVVDDSQLPKDRFSAERLKGVDSTLKIQPAELGDSAMYLCASSSGPEYNEQFFGPGTRLTVL.

Note on this clonotype: A single base separates this from a much larger clone, so it may be a read error. The chain uses TRBV6-2 or TRBV6-3 and TRBJ1-1; D is undetermined. Germline V gene lookup returns CDR1 MNHEY and CDR2 SVGEGT. CDR3 length: 13 amino acids. V dropped 7 bases and J dropped 0 bases, with 9 bases sitting between them. CDR3 sequence reads: CASIGRMNTEAFF. CDR3 DNA sequence: TGTGCCAGCATCGGACGGATGAACACTGAAGCTTTCTTT.

This clonotype was detected only a few times. The chain carries TRBV11-2 and TRBJ2-5; 13 nucleotides align to TRBD2. CDR1 is SGHAT, CDR2 FQNNGV, per germline. V dropped 4 bases and J dropped 4; count of bases not matched to a gene: 6. The CDR3 is 16 amino acids. The CDR3 sequence is CASSSQWTSGRETQYF. CDR3 DNA sequence: TGTGCCAGCAGCTCCCAATGGACTAGCGGGAGAGAGACCCAGTACTTC. The complete variable domain, with remaining parts taken from reference TRBV11-2 and TRBJ2-5, reads EAGVAQSPRYKIIEKRQSVAFWCNPISGHATLYWYQQILGQGPKLLIQFQNNGVVDDSQLPKDRFSAERLKGVDSTLKIQPAKLEDSAVYLCASSSQWTSGRETQYFGPGTRLLVL.

The V call is TRBV5-6, the J call TRBJ2-7; D uncertain. The length of the CDR3 is 13 residues. Germline V gene sequence: CDR1 SGHDT, CDR2 YYEEEE. The V gene lost 4 bases and the J gene lost 2 bases, with 10 bases spanning the gap. CDR3 loop: CASSVGRTYEQYF. In DNA, the CDR3 is TGTGCCAGCAGCGTAGGACGGACCTACGAGCAGTACTTC.